This T cell receptor (beta chain) stems from a study of OX40 agonist ivuxolimab in advanced cancers. General study points: Low clonal expansion, among the lowest seen, marked partial responders at 0.1-3.0 mg/kg. With doses of 0.1 to 3.0 mg/kg, CD4+ and CD8+ blood T cells had undergone clonal expansion by week 6.

From germline, CDR1 is ENHRY and CDR2 SYGVKD. V was pared by 3 bases and J by 2 bases, with 7 bases between. This CDR3 comprises 14 residues. Sequenced by immunoSEQ multiplex PCR; TCRdb stores in-frame clones only, minus some. The top ten hold more than 1.5% of the sample, which has over 65,000 clones, around 91% seen once. In regard to this clone: Antigen: not known.

The chain employs TRBV10-3 and TRBJ1-4, with unresolved D. The sample was CD4+ or CD8+ T cells sorted from blood, taken in a trial of the OX40 agonist ivuxolimab. The source is an adult with an advanced solid tumor such as melanoma, head and neck, liver or kidney cancer. The CDR3 DNA reads as TGTGCCATCAGTGATTCCGGGACTAATGAAAAACTGTTTTTT. This translates into CAISDSGTNEKLFF.